Listed below are T cell receptor beta chains from one sample, sequenced in a study of shared clonotypes between healthy human individuals. The method was immunoSEQ multiplex PCR; TCRdb's version includes in-frame clones alone and lacks a portion of them. The top ten clones hold 13% of a sample with hundreds of thousands of clones, about 82% of them seen once. Sequenced: PBMCs. The receptors here all came from a woman between 40 and 50 years old in good health. Some clones in this sample may be carry-over from other donors' samples. Each CDR3 is given without its conserved first and last residue. The D gene is left open where the match is weak.

d_call: .
v_call: TRBV7-2
cdr3_aa: ASSLDLGWGGGYT

d_call: TRBD1
v_call: TRBV28
cdr3_aa: ASSVVKGARGYT

d_call: TRBD2
v_call: TRBV10-2
cdr3_aa: ASRLGTSGYNEQF

d_call: .
v_call: TRBV5-1
cdr3_aa: ASSLGVSSGNTIY

d_call: .
v_call: TRBV27
cdr3_aa: ASSLFRGQGEAF

d_call: TRBD2
v_call: TRBV6-6
cdr3_aa: ASCALAGYEQY

d_call: .
v_call: TRBV4-1
cdr3_aa: ASSLPGGGKAF

d_call: TRBD1
v_call: TRBV5-4
cdr3_aa: ASSSGTGVSYGYT

d_call: TRBD2
v_call: TRBV5-1
cdr3_aa: ASSLGLAETETQY

d_call: .
v_call: TRBV7-6
cdr3_aa: ASSSSPSGHTLTYEQY

d_call: .
v_call: TRBV10-3
cdr3_aa: AISESAMGLPGELF

d_call: TRBD2
v_call: TRBV7-3
cdr3_aa: ASSPSGRPLGTQY

d_call: .
v_call: TRBV28
cdr3_aa: ASSLIGAENTEAF

d_call: .
v_call: TRBV7-2
cdr3_aa: ASSLLTNAEAF

d_call: .
v_call: TRBV7-8
cdr3_aa: ASSLSRSALQTQY

d_call: TRBD2
v_call: TRBV28
cdr3_aa: ASSLGRELYEQY

d_call: .
v_call: TRBV28
cdr3_aa: ASGYPGQMMYTEAF

d_call: .
v_call: TRBV28
cdr3_aa: ASSPLGQRYYEQY

d_call: TRBD1
v_call: TRBV28
cdr3_aa: ASSSPLRQGNTEAF

d_call: TRBD1
v_call: TRBV15
cdr3_aa: ATSSLWDRVFGYT

d_call: .
v_call: TRBV10-2
cdr3_aa: ASSLAGNQPQH

d_call: .
v_call: TRBV19
cdr3_aa: ASSIRPNQPQH

d_call: .
v_call: TRBV28
cdr3_aa: ASSLGGQKTAF

d_call: .
v_call: TRBV27
cdr3_aa: ASSRPDNAYEQY

d_call: .
v_call: TRBV9
cdr3_aa: ASSVGVSSNIQY

d_call: .
v_call: TRBV2
cdr3_aa: ASGLQGTHEQF

d_call: .
v_call: TRBV27
cdr3_aa: ASSLGAGSYNEQF

d_call: TRBD1
v_call: TRBV28
cdr3_aa: ASSSIDREDEKLF

d_call: .
v_call: TRBV30
cdr3_aa: ARKGIDTQY

d_call: TRBD1
v_call: TRBV27
cdr3_aa: ASSLWRGTGNIYGYT

d_call: TRBD2
v_call: TRBV5-1
cdr3_aa: ASSPSGFNEQF

d_call: TRBD2
v_call: TRBV18
cdr3_aa: ASSHGAGAREGSYEQY

d_call: .
v_call: TRBV28
cdr3_aa: ASSFSHRDQPQH

d_call: .
v_call: TRBV2
cdr3_aa: ASSDFQNTEAF

d_call: TRBD1
v_call: TRBV10-3
cdr3_aa: AISVDRGVGYT

d_call: .
v_call: TRBV15
cdr3_aa: ATSRGTDTDTQY

d_call: .
v_call: TRBV28
cdr3_aa: ASSLSSGETQY

d_call: TRBD2
v_call: TRBV28
cdr3_aa: ASSLTGGRKETQY

d_call: TRBD2
v_call: TRBV9
cdr3_aa: ASSVGTRVYNEQF

d_call: .
v_call: TRBV11-1
cdr3_aa: ASSLIPSSYEQY

d_call: .
v_call: TRBV4-1
cdr3_aa: ASSHPSGSGNTIY

d_call: .
v_call: TRBV7-2
cdr3_aa: ASSFQRNTEAF

d_call: .
v_call: TRBV4-2
cdr3_aa: ASSQDAKSNQPQH

d_call: TRBD2
v_call: TRBV7-2
cdr3_aa: ASALGLAAETQY

d_call: TRBD2
v_call: TRBV30
cdr3_aa: AWGDYSYEQY

d_call: .
v_call: TRBV7-3
cdr3_aa: ASSPSGGQNYGYT

d_call: .
v_call: TRBV19
cdr3_aa: ASSISGLGVGQPQH

d_call: TRBD2
v_call: TRBV4-2
cdr3_aa: ASSQISGASTDTQY

d_call: .
v_call: TRBV11-2
cdr3_aa: ASSYRREQY

d_call: .
v_call: TRBV30
cdr3_aa: AWDRHTSNTEAF

d_call: .
v_call: TRBV27
cdr3_aa: ASSGSYRVGRSYEQY

d_call: .
v_call: TRBV11-3
cdr3_aa: ASSLHFPGDTQY

d_call: .
v_call: TRBV7-2
cdr3_aa: ASNLRAQEKLF

d_call: .
v_call: TRBV11-3
cdr3_aa: ASELQGSYNEQF

d_call: TRBD1
v_call: TRBV2
cdr3_aa: ASSEGPTGPRYEQY